This paragraph covers one T cell receptor beta chain sequence. The antigen is undetermined. The study gave focal radiation plus ipilimumab CTLA-4 blockade to patients with chemo-refractory metastatic non-small-cell lung cancer. These data originate in a study of radiotherapy plus CTLA-4 blockade in lung cancer. Whole-study findings and limits: The best predictor of response was reported to be early blood T cell clone dynamics, with interferon-beta. TCR clones from tumors expanded in blood after radiotherapy plus ipilimumab.

The method was immunoSEQ multiplex PCR; TCRdb's version includes in-frame clones alone and lacks a portion of them. This repertoire shows 75,000 to 100,000 clones, around 88% found once; its top ten account for more than 4.5%. CDR3 length: 14 amino acids. Germline CDR1 is LNHDA and CDR2 is SQIVND (reference sequence). Trimming took 6 bases from V and 9 from J, leaving 18 bases between them. This sequence originates from a human donor with non-small cell lung cancer that progressed on radiotherapy plus ipilimumab. This chain connects TRBV19 to TRBJ2-1; the D gene could be TRBD1 or TRBD2 (8 bases each). The sequences come from peripheral blood, collected from a patient treated with radiotherapy plus ipilimumab. CDR3 sequence (DNA): TGTGCCAGTAGCGGGAGGGCGGGGACAGGTGAGCAGTTCTTC. Translated, it gives CASSGRAGTGEQFF.